A selection of T cell receptor beta chains follows, all from one sample in a study of blood T cell repertoires in COVID-19. Profiled with immunoSEQ multiplex PCR; TCRdb holds only in-frame clones, not every one. The sample consists of a few hundred thousand clones, more than 75% of them appearing once. Sequenced material: peripheral blood. The receptors derive from a human donor in a cohort sampled during active COVID-19. Both conserved end residues are trimmed from each CDR3. The size of a clone is reported for some rows only, either as once, few or many, or as a class for expanded clones.

abundance: NA; j_gene: TRBJ2-1; v_gene: TRBV11-2; len: 14; CDR3aa: ASSLFGGRQNNEQF
abundance: NA; j_gene: TRBJ2-2; v_gene: TRBV19; len: 11; CDR3aa: ASSIAFGGELF
abundance: once; j_gene: TRBJ1-6; v_gene: TRBV19; len: 12; CDR3aa: ASSMEGINSPLH
abundance: NA; j_gene: TRBJ1-2; v_gene: TRBV5-6; len: 11; CDR3aa: ASSLGRFDGYT
abundance: NA; j_gene: TRBJ2-1; v_gene: TRBV3-1/TRBV3-2; len: 11; CDR3aa: ASSQARDSEQF
abundance: NA; j_gene: TRBJ2-5; v_gene: TRBV5-1; len: 15; CDR3aa: ASNQGPGRESRETQY
abundance: NA; j_gene: TRBJ2-1; v_gene: TRBV2; len: 12; CDR3aa: ASNRAGSYNEQF
abundance: NA; j_gene: TRBJ2-6; v_gene: TRBV7-2; len: 15; CDR3aa: ASSLRQAYSGANVLT
abundance: NA; j_gene: TRBJ2-7; v_gene: TRBV6-2/TRBV6-3; len: 16; CDR3aa: ASSPPGRSGGAVIEQY
abundance: NA; j_gene: TRBJ2-5; v_gene: TRBV19; len: 7; CDR3aa: ASRETQY
abundance: once; j_gene: TRBJ1-2; v_gene: TRBV27; len: 12; CDR3aa: ASSTDRAQEGYT
abundance: many; j_gene: TRBJ1-4; v_gene: TRBV15; len: 14; CDR3aa: ATSRMGTGSNEKLF
abundance: NA; j_gene: TRBJ1-6; v_gene: TRBV30; len: 14; CDR3aa: AWSVARQAYNSPLH
abundance: NA; j_gene: TRBJ1-3; v_gene: TRBV19; len: 13; CDR3aa: ASSPTTGEGNTIY
abundance: NA; j_gene: TRBJ2-7; v_gene: TRBV10-3; len: 12; CDR3aa: AISDRDTSYEQY
abundance: NA; j_gene: TRBJ1-2; v_gene: TRBV29-1; len: 10; CDR3aa: SVEQGGSGYT
abundance: NA; j_gene: TRBJ2-7; v_gene: TRBV6-5; len: 13; CDR3aa: ASRPRLAGVYEQY
abundance: NA; j_gene: TRBJ2-2; v_gene: TRBV3-1/TRBV3-2; len: 13; CDR3aa: ASSQDAQGTGELF
abundance: NA; j_gene: TRBJ1-3; v_gene: TRBV3-1/TRBV3-2; len: 14; CDR3aa: ASSQVVLYSGNTIY
abundance: NA; j_gene: TRBJ2-2; v_gene: TRBV21-1; len: 15; CDR3aa: ASSGRLAGGVTGELF
abundance: NA; j_gene: TRBJ2-7; v_gene: TRBV10-3; len: 10; CDR3aa: AISAGAYEQY
abundance: NA; j_gene: TRBJ2-1; v_gene: TRBV7-8; len: 10; CDR3aa: ASSRNSNEQF
abundance: once; j_gene: TRBJ2-7; v_gene: TRBV18; len: 12; CDR3aa: ASSPREGLNEQY
abundance: NA; j_gene: TRBJ1-6; v_gene: TRBV6-6; len: 13; CDR3aa: ATRGGSSYNSPLH
abundance: NA; j_gene: TRBJ2-7; v_gene: TRBV5-1; len: 12; CDR3aa: ASSSGTAFYEQY
abundance: NA; j_gene: TRBJ1-3; v_gene: TRBV2; len: 11; CDR3aa: ASMQVSGNTIY
abundance: NA; j_gene: TRBJ1-6; v_gene: TRBV4-1; len: 16; CDR3aa: ASSQDWGRGQGNSPLH
abundance: few; j_gene: TRBJ2-2; v_gene: TRBV19; len: 14; CDR3aa: ASSMGSGLDTGELF
abundance: NA; j_gene: TRBJ1-1; v_gene: TRBV6-5; len: 12; CDR3aa: ASSMREKNTEAF
abundance: NA; j_gene: TRBJ2-3; v_gene: TRBV27; len: 13; CDR3aa: ASSFGLAGTDTQY
abundance: NA; j_gene: TRBJ2-1; v_gene: TRBV4-3; len: 15; CDR3aa: ASSQDILDKSYNEQF
abundance: NA; j_gene: TRBJ2-5; v_gene: TRBV4-2; len: 12; CDR3aa: ASSQETGGETQY
abundance: NA; j_gene: TRBJ1-2; v_gene: TRBV24-1; len: 11; CDR3aa: ATEDRSGYGYT
abundance: NA; j_gene: TRBJ1-1; v_gene: TRBV5-1; len: 10; CDR3aa: ASSLYSTEAF
abundance: once; j_gene: TRBJ2-7; v_gene: TRBV5-1; len: 12; CDR3aa: ASSSRTSEGEQY
abundance: NA; j_gene: TRBJ1-5; v_gene: TRBV28; len: 12; CDR3aa: ASSVDRLTEPQH
abundance: NA; j_gene: TRBJ2-6; v_gene: TRBV19; len: 12; CDR3aa: ASRGFSGANVLT
abundance: NA; j_gene: TRBJ2-3; v_gene: TRBV7-9; len: 10; CDR3aa: ASSPVEDTQY
abundance: once; j_gene: TRBJ1-1; v_gene: TRBV7-9; len: 11; CDR3aa: ASSLRLPGEAF
abundance: NA; j_gene: TRBJ1-6; v_gene: TRBV9; len: 12; CDR3aa: ASSVVGQGSPLH